These 3 T cell receptor beta chains share one sample of origin, sequenced in a study of identical twins (dated by TCRdb to between 2015 and 2016). The method behind the library was 5' RACE. This sample was sequenced with an Illumina HiSeq 2000. Starting from the raw public reads, TCRdb applied fastp trimming at Q25, assembled clones with MiXCR and retained in-frame beta chains. Entries are consolidated by CDR3 protein sequence, retaining the most common genes and DNA. The sample has 650,000 to 750,000 distinct CDR3 sequences on record, roughly 20% of them singletons. The ten top clones hold 4% to 5.5% of the sample. The same sample was also used in a study of T cells expressing NK-cell markers.

The specimen sequenced was PBMCs. The receptors shown here come from a woman in her late teens or twenties in good health.

There are a few counts of this clonotype. The chain recombines TRBV6-2 or TRBV6-3 with TRBJ2-7, with D perhaps matching TRBD1 or TRBD2 (6 bases each). Germline V gene lookup returns CDR1 MNHEY and CDR2 SVGEGT. The V gene lost 7 bases and the J gene lost 3 bases, with 16 bases spanning the gap. This CDR3 is built from 14 residues. Written as DNA, the CDR3 is TGTGCCAGCAACGATAGCGGAGGGGGCTACGAGCAGTACTTC. Its protein is CASNDSGGGYEQYF.

The rearrangement joins TRBV12-3 or TRBV12-4 to TRBJ2-7; D is uncertain. The V end was cut by 2 bases, the J end by 6 bases, with 17 bases between. The CDR3 length is 15 residues. The CDR3: CASSLSRSGASEQYF. The CDR3 DNA sequence: TGTGCCAGCAGTTTATCACGGAGTGGAGCGTCCGAGCAGTACTTC.

This clonotype was observed a single time. Being one base from a much bigger clone, this may be a read error. This sequence joins TRBV12-3 or TRBV12-4 and TRBJ2-1; D is ambiguous. CDR3 length: 12 residues. CDR3 DNA sequence: TGTGCCAGCAGCGCAACACAGCCCGAGCAGCTCTTC. Its protein is CASSATQPEQLF.